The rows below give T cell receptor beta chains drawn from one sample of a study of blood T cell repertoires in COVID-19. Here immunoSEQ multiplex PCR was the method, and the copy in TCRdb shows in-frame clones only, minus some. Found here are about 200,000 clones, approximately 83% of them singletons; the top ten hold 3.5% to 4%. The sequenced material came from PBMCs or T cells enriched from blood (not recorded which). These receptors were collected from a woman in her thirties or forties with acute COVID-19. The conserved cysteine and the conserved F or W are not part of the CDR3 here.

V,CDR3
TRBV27,ASSLKGGGTDTQY
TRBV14,ASSPRQEALYGYT
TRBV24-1,ATSDRGGNTIY
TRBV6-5,ASMKRSTDTQY
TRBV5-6,ASSRRTSGEYNEQF
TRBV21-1,ASSKVDSRDRVAGILTGELF
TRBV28,ASVAGGKSYT
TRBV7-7,ASSQTGGPTNEQF
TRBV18,ASSTTNPYEQY
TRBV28,ASSFGQGSSYNEQF
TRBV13,ASSSGLAAYNEQF
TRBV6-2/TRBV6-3,ASSSGLARAGELF
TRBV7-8,ASSSSRLAGTDTQY
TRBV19,ASRPPERAYNEQF
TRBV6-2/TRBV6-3,ASSYAETQY
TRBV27,ASRDNNSPLH
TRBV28,ASSLWTSGRNEQF
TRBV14,ASSRIGGGGEQY
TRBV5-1,ASSPGTGVYEKLF
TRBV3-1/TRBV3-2,ASSQDRWGRGGRAF
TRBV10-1,ASSESLSGMGNEQF
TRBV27,GSRQGAGGNTIY
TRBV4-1,ASSQEGVPEAF
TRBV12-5,ASGLGQLNTEAF
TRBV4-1,ASSQLPLRGQQETQY
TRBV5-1,ASSLGGTGNTGELF
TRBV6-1,ASSEATSGIYEQY
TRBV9,ASAQGWGTEAF
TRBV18,ASSPGRGDSPLH
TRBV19,ASTMGTGGSEAF
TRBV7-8,ASSLAGTADQPQH
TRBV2,ASSETGSTYEQY
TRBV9,ASSVGIGGSAQTQY
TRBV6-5,ASSIGQSGDEQY
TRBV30,AWGQGAYGYT
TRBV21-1,ASSNLGQGDEQY
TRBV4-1,ASSHLREGYEQY
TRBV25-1,ASKESGRREQY
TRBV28,ASGLTGPRVRNTIY